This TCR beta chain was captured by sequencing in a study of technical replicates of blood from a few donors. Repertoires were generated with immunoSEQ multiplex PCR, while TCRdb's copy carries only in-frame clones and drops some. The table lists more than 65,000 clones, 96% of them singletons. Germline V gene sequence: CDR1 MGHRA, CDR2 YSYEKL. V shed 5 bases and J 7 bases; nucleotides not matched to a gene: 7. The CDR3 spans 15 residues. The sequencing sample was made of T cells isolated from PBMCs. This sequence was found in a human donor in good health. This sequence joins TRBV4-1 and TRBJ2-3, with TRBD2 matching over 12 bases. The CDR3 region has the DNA TGCGCCAGCAGCTTCTGGACTAGCGGGGACAATACGCAGTATTTT. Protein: CASSFWTSGDNTQYF.